This T cell receptor (beta chain) was found in a study of shared clonotypes between healthy human individuals. The method was immunoSEQ multiplex PCR; TCRdb's version includes in-frame clones alone and lacks a portion of them. The sample holds over a million clones, about 80% seen once. Comment on this clone: What it binds is not known. With a much larger clone just one base away, this may be a read error. At the DNA level, this CDR3 is encoded by other sequences in the same sample as well.

Trimming took off 6 bases at V and 1 base at J, with 1 base between the two ends. The CDR3 spans 11 residues. Germline CDR1 MDHEN, CDR2 SYDVKM. The study, taken as a whole, reports: Across a handful of donors, naive CD4 shared about 5%, naive CD8 over 3%, memory CD4 roughly 2.5%, memory CD8 0.4%.

The sequencing sample was made of memory CD4+ T cells from PBMCs. Specified subset: CD45RA-negative fraction. J is TRBJ1-5 and V is TRBV28, with D unresolved. This sequence originates from a man aged 18 to 29 in good health. Some clones in this sample may be carry-over from other donors' samples. CDR3 sequence (DNA): TGTGCCAGCAGAAGCAATCAGCCCCAGCATTTT. This encodes CASRSNQPQHF.